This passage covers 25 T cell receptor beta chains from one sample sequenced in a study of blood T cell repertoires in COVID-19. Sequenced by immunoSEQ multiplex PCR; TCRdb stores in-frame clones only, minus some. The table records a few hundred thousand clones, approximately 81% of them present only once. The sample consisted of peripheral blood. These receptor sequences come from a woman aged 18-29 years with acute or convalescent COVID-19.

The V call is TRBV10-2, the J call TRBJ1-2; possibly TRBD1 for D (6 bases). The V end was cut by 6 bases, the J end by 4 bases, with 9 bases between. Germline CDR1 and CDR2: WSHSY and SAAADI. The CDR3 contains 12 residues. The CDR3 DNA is TGCGCCAGCAGCAAGGACAGCTATGGCTACACCTTC. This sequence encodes CASSKDSYGYTF.

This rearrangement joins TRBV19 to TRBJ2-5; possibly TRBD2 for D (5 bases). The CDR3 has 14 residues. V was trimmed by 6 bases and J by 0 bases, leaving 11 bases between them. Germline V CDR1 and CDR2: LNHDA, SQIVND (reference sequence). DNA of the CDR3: TGTGCCAGTAGCCCGCGGGCGTACCAAGAGACCCAGTACTTC. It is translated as CASSPRAYQETQYF.

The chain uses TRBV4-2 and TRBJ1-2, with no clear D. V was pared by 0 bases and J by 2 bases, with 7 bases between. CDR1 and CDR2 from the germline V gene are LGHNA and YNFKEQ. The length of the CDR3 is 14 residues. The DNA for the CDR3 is TGTGCCAGCAGCCAAGATCTCCGGAACTATGGCTACACCTTC. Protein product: CASSQDLRNYGYTF.

CDR3 loop: CASSGETGGLGSPLHF. DNA of the CDR3: TGTGCCAGCAGCGGTGAGACAGGGGGCCTTGGGTCACCCCTCCACTTT. V is TRBV5-4 and J is TRBJ1-6, with TRBD1 matching over 10 bases. CDR3 size: 16 residues. After removal of 4 bases from V and 10 bases from J, the junction contained 11 bases not matched to a gene. Looked up from germline, CDR1 is SGHNT and CDR2 is YYREEE (reference sequence). The whole variable domain, filled in from reference TRBV5-4 and TRBJ1-6, reads ETGVTQSPTHLIKTRGQQVTLRCSSQSGHNTVSWYQQALGQGPQFIFQYYREEENGRGNFPPRFSGLQFPNYSSELNVNALELDDSALYLCASSGETGGLGSPLHFGNGTRLTVT.

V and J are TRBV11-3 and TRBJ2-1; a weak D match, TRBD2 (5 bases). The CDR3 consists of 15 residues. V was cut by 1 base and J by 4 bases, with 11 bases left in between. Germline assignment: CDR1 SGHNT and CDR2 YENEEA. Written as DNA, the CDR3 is TGTGCCAGCAGCTTAGGACTCCCGGGGTACAATGAGCAGTTCTTC. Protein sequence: CASSLGLPGYNEQFF.

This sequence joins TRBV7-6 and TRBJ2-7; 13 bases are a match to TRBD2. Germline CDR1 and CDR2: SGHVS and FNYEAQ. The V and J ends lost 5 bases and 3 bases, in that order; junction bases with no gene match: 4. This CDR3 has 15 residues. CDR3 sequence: CASSTGLAGNYEQYF. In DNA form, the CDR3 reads TGTGCCAGCAGCACGGGACTAGCGGGGAACTACGAGCAGTACTTC.

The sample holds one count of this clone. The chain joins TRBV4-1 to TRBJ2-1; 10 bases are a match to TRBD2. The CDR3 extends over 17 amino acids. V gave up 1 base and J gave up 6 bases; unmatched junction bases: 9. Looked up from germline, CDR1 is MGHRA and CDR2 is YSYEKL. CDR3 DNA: TGCGCCAGCAGCCAAGGCCCCTCAAGCGGGAGGGGCAATGAGCAGTTCTTC. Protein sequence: CASSQGPSSGRGNEQFF.

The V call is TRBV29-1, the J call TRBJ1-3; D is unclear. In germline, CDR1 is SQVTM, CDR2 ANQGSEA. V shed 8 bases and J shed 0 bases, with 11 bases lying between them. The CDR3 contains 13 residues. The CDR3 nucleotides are TGCAGCATCGTCAGAAGCTCTGGAAACACCATATATTTT. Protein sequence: CSIVRSSGNTIYF.

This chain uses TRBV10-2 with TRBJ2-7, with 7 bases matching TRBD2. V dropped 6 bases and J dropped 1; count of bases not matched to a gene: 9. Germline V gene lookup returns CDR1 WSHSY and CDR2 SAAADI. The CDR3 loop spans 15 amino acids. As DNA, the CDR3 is TGCGCCAGCAGAACGACTAGCCGTGGATCCTACGAGCAGTACTTC. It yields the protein CASRTTSRGSYEQYF.

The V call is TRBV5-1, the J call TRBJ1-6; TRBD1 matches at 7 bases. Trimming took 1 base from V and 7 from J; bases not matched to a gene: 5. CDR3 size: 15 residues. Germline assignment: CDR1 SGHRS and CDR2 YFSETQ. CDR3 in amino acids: CASSLFTGDNSPLHF. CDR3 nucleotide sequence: TGCGCCAGCAGCTTGTTCACAGGGGACAATTCACCCCTCCACTTT. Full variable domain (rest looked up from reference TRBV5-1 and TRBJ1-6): KAGVTQTPRYLIKTRGQQVTLSCSPISGHRSVSWYQQTPGQGLQFLFEYFSETQRNKGNFPGRFSGRQFSNSRSEMNVSTLELGDSALYLCASSLFTGDNSPLHFGNGTRLTVT.

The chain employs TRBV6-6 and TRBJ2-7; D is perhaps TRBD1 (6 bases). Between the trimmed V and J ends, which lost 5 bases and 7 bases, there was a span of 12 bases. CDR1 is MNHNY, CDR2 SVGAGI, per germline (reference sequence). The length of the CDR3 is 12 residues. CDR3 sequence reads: CASSHRVLEQYF. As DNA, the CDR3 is TGTGCCAGCAGTCACAGGGTCCTGGAGCAGTACTTC.

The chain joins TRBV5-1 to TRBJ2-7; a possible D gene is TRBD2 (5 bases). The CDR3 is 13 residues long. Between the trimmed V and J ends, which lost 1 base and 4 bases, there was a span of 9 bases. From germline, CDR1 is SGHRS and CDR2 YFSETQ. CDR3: CASSLTREYEQYF. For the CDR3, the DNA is TGCGCCAGCAGCTTGACAAGGGAGTACGAGCAGTACTTC.

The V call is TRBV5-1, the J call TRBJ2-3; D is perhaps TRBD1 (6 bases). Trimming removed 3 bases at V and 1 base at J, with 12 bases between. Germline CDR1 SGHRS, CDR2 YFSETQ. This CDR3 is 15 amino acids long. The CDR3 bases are TGCGCCAGCAGCTGGGGACAAGCCCGCACAGATACGCAGTATTTT. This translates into CASSWGQARTDTQYF. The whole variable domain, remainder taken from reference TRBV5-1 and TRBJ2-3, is KAGVTQTPRYLIKTRGQQVTLSCSPISGHRSVSWYQQTPGQGLQFLFEYFSETQRNKGNFPGRFSGRQFSNSRSEMNVSTLELGDSALYLCASSWGQARTDTQYFGPGTRLTVL.

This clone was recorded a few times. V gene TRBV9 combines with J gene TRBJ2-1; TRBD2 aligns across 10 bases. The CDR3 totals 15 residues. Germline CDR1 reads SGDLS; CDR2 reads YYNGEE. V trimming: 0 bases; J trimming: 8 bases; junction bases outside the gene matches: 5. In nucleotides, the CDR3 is TGTGCCAGCAGCGTAGGCACTAGCGGGATAGATGAGCAGTTCTTC. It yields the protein CASSVGTSGIDEQFF.

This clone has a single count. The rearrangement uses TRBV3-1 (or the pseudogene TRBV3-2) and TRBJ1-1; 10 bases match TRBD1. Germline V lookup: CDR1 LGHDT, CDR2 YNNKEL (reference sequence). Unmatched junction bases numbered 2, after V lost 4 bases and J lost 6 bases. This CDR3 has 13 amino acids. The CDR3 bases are TGTGCCAGCAGCCGAGGGACAGGGGCTGAAGCTTTCTTT. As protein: CASSRGTGAEAFF.

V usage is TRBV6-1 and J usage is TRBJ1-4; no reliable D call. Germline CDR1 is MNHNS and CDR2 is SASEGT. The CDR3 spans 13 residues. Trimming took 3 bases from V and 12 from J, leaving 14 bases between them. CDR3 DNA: TGTGCCAGCAGTGAGATCCGGGATCGGGAACTGTTTTTT. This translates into CASSEIRDRELFF.

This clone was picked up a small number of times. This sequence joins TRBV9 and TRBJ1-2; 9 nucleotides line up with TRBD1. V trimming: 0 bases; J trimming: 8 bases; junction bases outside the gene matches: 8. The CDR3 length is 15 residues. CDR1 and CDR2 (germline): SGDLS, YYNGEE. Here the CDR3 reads CASSVASQGAVGYTF. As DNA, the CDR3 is TGTGCCAGCAGCGTAGCCTCACAGGGGGCTGTAGGCTACACCTTC.

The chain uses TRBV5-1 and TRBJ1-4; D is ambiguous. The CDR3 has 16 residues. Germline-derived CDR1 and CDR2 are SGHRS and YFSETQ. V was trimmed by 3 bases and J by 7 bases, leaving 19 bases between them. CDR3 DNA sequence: TGCGCCAGCAGCTCGTCCTTACTCCTTGGAGGTGAAAAACTGTTTTTT. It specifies CASSSSLLLGGEKLFF.

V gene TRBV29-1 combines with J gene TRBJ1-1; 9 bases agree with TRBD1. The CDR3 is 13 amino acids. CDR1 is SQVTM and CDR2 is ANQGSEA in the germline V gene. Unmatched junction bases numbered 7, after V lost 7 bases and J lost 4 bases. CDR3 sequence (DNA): TGCAGCGCCGAGGGACAGGGAGGCACTGAAGCTTTCTTT. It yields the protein CSAEGQGGTEAFF.

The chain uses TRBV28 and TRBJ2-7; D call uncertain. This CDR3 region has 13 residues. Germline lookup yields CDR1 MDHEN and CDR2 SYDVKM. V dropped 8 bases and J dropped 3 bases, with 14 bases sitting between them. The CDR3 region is CASERRGLYEQYF. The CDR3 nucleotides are TGTGCCAGCGAGAGACGCGGCCTCTACGAGCAGTACTTC.

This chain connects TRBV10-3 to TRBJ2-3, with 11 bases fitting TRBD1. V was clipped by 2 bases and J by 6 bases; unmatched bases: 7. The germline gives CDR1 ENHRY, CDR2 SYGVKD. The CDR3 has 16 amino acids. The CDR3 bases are TGTGCCATCAGTGAGGAAGGGACAGGGGGAGACGATACGCAGTATTTT. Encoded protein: CAISEEGTGGDDTQYF.

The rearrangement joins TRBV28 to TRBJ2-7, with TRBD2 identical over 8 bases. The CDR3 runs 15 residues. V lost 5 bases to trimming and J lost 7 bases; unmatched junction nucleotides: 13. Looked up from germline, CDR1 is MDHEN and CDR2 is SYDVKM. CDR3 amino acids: CASSLSGTRSPEQYF. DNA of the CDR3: TGTGCCAGCAGTCTCTCCGGGACTAGGAGCCCAGAGCAGTACTTC.

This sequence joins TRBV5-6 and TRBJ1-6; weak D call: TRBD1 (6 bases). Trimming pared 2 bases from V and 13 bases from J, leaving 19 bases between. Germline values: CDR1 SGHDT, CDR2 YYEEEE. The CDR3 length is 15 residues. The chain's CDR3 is CASSLPNRVGSPLHF. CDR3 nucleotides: TGTGCCAGCAGCTTACCCAACAGGGTGGGCTCTCCCCTCCACTTT.

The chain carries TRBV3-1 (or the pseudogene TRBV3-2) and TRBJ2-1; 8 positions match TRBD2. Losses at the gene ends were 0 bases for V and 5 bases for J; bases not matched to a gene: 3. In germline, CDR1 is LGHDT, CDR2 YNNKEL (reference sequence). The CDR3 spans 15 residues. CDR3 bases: TGTGCCAGCAGCCAAGACGGGACTAGTCACAATGAGCAGTTCTTC. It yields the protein CASSQDGTSHNEQFF.

The CDR3 DNA reads TGTGCCACCAGTGAAAGGACAGGGGGCGAACTGTCTGAAGCTTTCTTT. Translating it yields CATSERTGGELSEAFF. The chain joins TRBV24-1 to TRBJ1-1; 11 bases are shared with TRBD1. Per the germline V gene, CDR1 is KGHDR and CDR2 is SFDVKD. The ends lost 4 bases at V and 6 bases at J; junction bases unmatched: 9. This CDR3 has 16 amino acids.